This record covers a single TCR beta chain. This specimen comes from a study of blood T cell repertoires in COVID-19. Study in general: Samples came from the United States, Italy and Spain, spanning acute and convalescent COVID-19. PBMCs, B-cell-depleted T cells, or T cells were the source of the cDNA or gDNA that made up the material.

In the source study's methods: Amplification of reference gene primers provided the estimated nucleated cell counts. Using immunoSEQ multiplex PCR, the repertoire was profiled, and TCRdb retains in-frame clones only, with some absent. Clone size and the V and J calls come from that table; the DNA yielded D and trimming. Of about 410,000 clones in the sample, approximately 89% were seen once. Recruited during active infection, patients (from Seattle) were subsequently followed longitudinally. Germline loops: CDR1 LNHDA, CDR2 SQIVND (reference sequence). The CDR3 totals 16 residues. Trimming at V came to 5 bases and at J to 4 bases, leaving 11 bases not matched to a gene.

The sequenced material came from peripheral blood. This rearrangement joins TRBV19 to TRBJ1-1; 9 bases match TRBD1. This TCR was sampled from a woman in her forties with COVID-19, enrolled during active disease. As DNA, the CDR3 is TGTGCCAGTAGTTTCCGACAGGGGGAGGGTAGCACTGAAGCTTTCTTT. Its translation is CASSFRQGEGSTEAFF.